The present entry profiles one T cell receptor (beta chain) with its context. Its antigen remains unidentified. This specimen belongs to a study of vaccination effects on CD4 cells after COVID-19. As for the study in general: Viral peptide pool expansion of antigen-specific CD4+ T cells preceded sequencing in the ViraFEST assay.

CD4+ T cell isolation took place after about 11 days of culture. Each participant received a vaccine that was either BNT162b2 or mRNA-1273, given as two doses. Clones were sequenced by immunoSEQ multiplex PCR, and TCRdb holds only the in-frame ones, with some missing. The sample shows approximately 74,000 clones, approximately 73% of them seen only once. This CDR3 contains 16 residues. The V gene's germline CDR1 is KGHSH and CDR2 LQKENI. The germline V and J ends were trimmed by 2 bases and 0 bases, with 14 bases remaining between them. This rearrangement joins TRBV18 to TRBJ2-7; D is tentatively TRBD1 or TRBD2 (5 bases each). The receptor was derived from a human donor who received a COVID-19 vaccine. The sample in question was CD4+ T cells from PBMCs cultured without peptide, obtained after COVID-19 vaccination. CDR3: CASSPIAGTGSYEQYV. CDR3 sequence (DNA): TGTGCCAGCTCACCAATAGCCGGGACGGGCTCCTACGAGCAGTACGTC.